Below, 28 T cell receptor beta chains from the same sample are listed, as sequenced in a study of OX40 agonist ivuxolimab in advanced cancers. TCRdb's table, derived via immunoSEQ multiplex PCR, lists solely in-frame clones and lacks some. The sample records 70,000 to 75,000 clones, approximately 85% being singletons. Specimen: CD4+ or CD8+ T cells sorted from blood, collected in a trial of the OX40 agonist ivuxolimab. The receptors were gathered from an adult with an advanced solid tumor such as melanoma, head and neck, liver or kidney cancer.

The J gene is TRBJ1-6, the V gene TRBV10-3, with 9 bases aligning to TRBD1. Per the germline V gene, CDR1 is ENHRY and CDR2 is SYGVKD. The trim removed 4 bases at V and 10 bases at J, leaving 5 bases unmatched. CDR3 length equals 14 residues. CDR3 residues: CAISGGQGQSPLHF. The CDR3 DNA follows: TGTGCCATCAGTGGGGGACAGGGCCAATCACCCCTCCACTTT.

The chain uses TRBV11-2 and TRBJ2-3; no clear D. Trimming pared 3 bases from V and 0 bases from J, leaving 13 bases between. Germline CDR1 is SGHAT and CDR2 is FQNNGV. The CDR3 contains 16 residues. The CDR3 here is CASSFSAGPSTDTQYF. The CDR3 nucleotides read TGTGCCAGCAGCTTTTCGGCAGGTCCGAGCACAGATACGCAGTATTTT.

The chain recombines TRBV2 with TRBJ1-5, with D perhaps TRBD1 (5 bases). V dropped 3 bases and J dropped 9 bases, with 12 bases sitting between them. CDR3 size: 13 residues. From germline, CDR1 is SNHLY and CDR2 FYNNEI. This CDR3 is CASSEHSQGPQHF. The CDR3 DNA reads as TGTGCCAGCAGTGAGCACAGCCAGGGGCCCCAGCATTTT.

The J gene is TRBJ2-7, the V gene TRBV6-5, with 9 bases aligning to TRBD1. This CDR3 is 13 amino acids long. Germline V gives CDR1 MNHEY, CDR2 SVGAGI. J lost 9 bases, V lost 6 bases, and 9 bases had no gene match. CDR3 coding DNA: TGTGCCAGCAGAGGTACAGGGGGCGAGGGGCAGTACTTC. This encodes CASRGTGGEGQYF.

The chain has TRBV28 and TRBJ2-4; maybe TRBD2 (5 bases). This CDR3 contains 15 residues. Per germline, CDR1 MDHEN and CDR2 SYDVKM. V was clipped by 5 bases and J by 3 bases, with 14 bases between them. The CDR3: CASSLTGSGKNIQYF. The CDR3 region has the DNA TGTGCCAGCAGTCTGACGGGGTCAGGCAAAAACATTCAGTACTTC.

The chain has TRBV5-1 and TRBJ2-3; 10 nucleotides match TRBD1. This CDR3 region has 14 residues. Germline CDR1 reads SGHRS; CDR2 reads YFSETQ. The J segment lost 7 bases and the V segment lost 2 bases, leaving 4 bases of the junction unmatched. The CDR3 DNA reads as TGCGCCAGCAGCTTTGGACAGGGGGATAATACGCAGTATTTT. Translated: CASSFGQGDNTQYF.

The V gene is TRBV5-4, the J gene TRBJ1-1; D might be TRBD1 (5 bases). CDR3 length: 16 residues. Trimming left V 0 bases short and J 1 base short, with 13 bases between. Germline assignment: CDR1 SGHNT and CDR2 YYREEE (reference sequence). The CDR3 bases are TGTGCCAGCAGCTTGGCCCAGGGACTTGGGAACACTGAAGCTTTCTTT. Protein sequence: CASSLAQGLGNTEAFF.

The chain employs TRBV11-3 and TRBJ2-1; no clear D. With 5 bases removed from V and 0 bases from J, the gap between germline ends came to 5 bases. This CDR3 comprises 13 residues. Germline V gene data show CDR1 as SGHNT and CDR2 as YENEEA. The CDR3 protein is CASSTGSYNEQFF. CDR3 DNA: TGTGCCAGCAGCACGGGCTCCTACAATGAGCAGTTCTTC.

The table lists this clone with a few counts. The chain uses TRBV9 and TRBJ1-4; TRBD1 matches 7 bases. CDR3 length equals 16 residues. V was clipped by 4 bases and J by 8 bases; unmatched bases: 14. The germline V gene has CDR1 SGDLS and CDR2 YYNGEE. Here the CDR3 DNA reads TGTGCCAGCAGCTCCTATTCAGGGGGAGTTGGGGAAAAACTGTTTTTT. Its protein is CASSSYSGGVGEKLFF.

This chain connects TRBV18 to TRBJ2-5; D not certain. V lost 3 bases and J 1 base, leaving 9 bases between the germline ends. Per the germline V gene, CDR1 is KGHSH and CDR2 is LQKENI. CDR3 length: 14 residues. The CDR3 DNA follows: TGTGCCAGCTCACCCGGACGCGTCCAAGAGACCCAGTACTTC. Encoded protein: CASSPGRVQETQYF.

This rearrangement joins TRBV6-5 to TRBJ2-2; the match to TRBD2 covers 7 bases. CDR3 length equals 14 residues. V trimming: 10 bases; J trimming: 0 bases; junction bases outside the gene matches: 5. Germline assignment: CDR1 MNHEY and CDR2 SVGAGI. CDR3 sequence (DNA): TGTGCCACCAAACTAGCGACGAACACCGGGGAGCTGTTTTTT. Amino acid sequence: CATKLATNTGELFF.

This clone was observed a single time. V gene TRBV28 combines with J gene TRBJ2-5; D could derive from TRBD1 or TRBD2 (6 bases each). V lost 2 bases and J 1 base, leaving 11 bases between the germline ends. Germline V gene lookup returns CDR1 MDHEN and CDR2 SYDVKM. The CDR3 is 15 amino acids. The CDR3 loop is CASSLGGGGQETQYF. CDR3 bases: TGTGCCAGCAGTTTAGGAGGGGGAGGCCAAGAGACCCAGTACTTC.

J is TRBJ1-1 and V is TRBV6-5; D gene ambiguous. Germline values: CDR1 MNHEY, CDR2 SVGAGI. Trimming took off 2 bases at V and 1 base at J, with 11 bases between the two ends. This CDR3 comprises 15 residues. DNA for the CDR3: TGTGCCAGCAGTTACGGCCCAAAAGGGAACACTGAAGCTTTCTTT. Its protein is CASSYGPKGNTEAFF.

The chain uses TRBV6-4 and TRBJ2-3; 10 nucleotides agree with TRBD2. Germline-derived CDR1 and CDR2 are MRHNA and SNTAGT. The J segment lost 2 bases and the V segment lost 5 bases, leaving 1 base of the junction unmatched. The length of the CDR3 is 14 residues. CDR3 nucleotide sequence: TGTGCCAGCAGTAGCGGGGGGGCCACAGATACGCAGTATTTT. This codes for CASSSGGATDTQYF.

This sequence joins TRBV28 and TRBJ2-2; 10 bases align to TRBD1. Trimming at V came to 11 bases and at J to 3 bases, leaving 3 bases not matched to a gene. Per germline, CDR1 MDHEN and CDR2 SYDVKM. CDR3 size: 13 residues. The CDR3 DNA follows: TGTGCCGCAGGGACAGGGGACACCGGGGAGCTGTTTTTT. Residues: CAAGTGDTGELFF.

V and J are TRBV9 and TRBJ2-5, with D perhaps given as TRBD1 or TRBD2 (5 bases each). The CDR3 has 15 residues. In germline, CDR1 is SGDLS, CDR2 YYNGEE. Trimming took off 3 bases at V and 3 bases at J, with 15 bases between the two ends. The CDR3 bases are TGTGCCAGCAGCGCAGCCGGGACCGGAAAAGAGACCCAGTACTTC. Translated: CASSAAGTGKETQYF.

In this sample, this clone turned up a few times. The chain employs TRBV7-2 and TRBJ1-6; possible D gene TRBD1, 6 bases. Germline CDR1 is SGHTA and CDR2 is FQGNSA. This CDR3 spans 15 amino acids. Trimming took 3 bases from V and 8 from J, leaving 14 bases between them. DNA for the CDR3: TGTGCCAGCAGCTTTATTGGGGGCCGGGATTCACCCCTCCACTTT. Translated, it gives CASSFIGGRDSPLHF.

This chain joins TRBV7-3 and TRBJ2-3; 7 bases line up with TRBD2. Germline V lookup: CDR1 SGHTA, CDR2 FQGTGA. The CDR3 length is 13 residues. The ends lost 5 bases at V and 2 bases at J; junction bases unmatched: 1. CDR3: CASSSGTTDTQYF. In DNA form, the CDR3 reads TGTGCCAGCAGCAGCGGGACCACAGATACGCAGTATTTT.

The rearrangement links TRBV5-4 to TRBJ2-2; TRBD2 matches at 14 bases. Germline CDR1 SGHNT, CDR2 YYREEE (reference sequence). The CDR3 is 16 residues long. V was clipped by 3 bases and J by 4 bases; unmatched bases: 2. CDR3 in DNA: TGTGCCAGCAGCTCGGGGACTAGCGGGAGCACCGGGGAGCTGTTTTTT. Protein sequence: CASSSGTSGSTGELFF.

This clone showed up just a few times. CDR3 DNA: TGTGCCACTACAGGGGCGGAAAATTCACCCCTCCACTTT. Amino acids: CATTGAENSPLHF. The chain has TRBV10-3 and TRBJ1-6, with 7 nucleotides matching TRBD1. CDR1 and CDR2 (germline): ENHRY, SYGVKD. V was clipped by 10 bases and J by 7 bases; unmatched bases: 7. The CDR3 is 13 residues long.

The V call is TRBV30, the J call TRBJ1-3; no reliable D call. CDR1 and CDR2 from the germline V gene are GTSNPN and SVGIG (reference sequence). The CDR3 sequence is 13 residues long. V was pared by 6 bases and J by 0 bases, with 9 bases between. The CDR3 DNA sequence: TGTGCCTGTTCACAGATCTCTGGAAACACCATATATTTT. It encodes CACSQISGNTIYF.

The chain has TRBV5-1 and TRBJ1-2; perhaps TRBD1 as D (5 bases). Germline V lookup: CDR1 SGHRS, CDR2 YFSETQ. Trimming took 0 bases from V and 1 from J, leaving 10 bases between them. The CDR3 length is 15 residues. CDR3 loop: CASSLGGTDNYGYTF. CDR3 nucleotides: TGCGCCAGCAGCTTGGGAGGGACGGATAACTATGGCTACACCTTC.

This clone was counted a single time. The chain recombines TRBV28 with TRBJ1-2; D not certain. The CDR3 loop spans 12 amino acids. CDR1 is MDHEN and CDR2 is SYDVKM in the germline V gene. The V gene lost 3 bases and the J gene lost 8 bases, with 10 bases spanning the gap. CDR3 DNA sequence: TGTGCCAGCAGTTTTCCCGGGGAGGGCTACACCTTC. Amino acid sequence: CASSFPGEGYTF.

V and J are TRBV7-2 and TRBJ1-2, with 11 bases matching TRBD1. V was clipped by 5 bases and J by 8 bases; unmatched bases: 10. This CDR3 region has 15 residues. Germline CDR1 reads SGHTA; CDR2 reads FQGNSA. In DNA form, the CDR3 reads TGTGCCAGCAGCACATGGACAGGGGGCGCTTTCGGCTACACCTTC. Amino acid sequence: CASSTWTGGAFGYTF.

This chain connects TRBV11-2 to TRBJ1-2; tentatively, D is TRBD1 (5 bases). V was pared by 5 bases and J by 7 bases, with 23 bases between. Per germline, CDR1 SGHAT and CDR2 FQNNGV. The CDR3 covers 16 residues. In DNA form, the CDR3 reads TGTGCCAGCAGCCCCCAGGGAGGGGAGGGGTGGTTTGGCTACACCTTC. Its translation: CASSPQGGEGWFGYTF.

Notes on this clone: The junction shows a germline mismatch at one end, possibly a read error. The chain is built from TRBV5-1 and TRBJ1-1; D is uncertain. Germline V gene lookup returns CDR1 SGHRS and CDR2 YFSETQ. The CDR3 covers 14 residues. The CDR3 here is CASSPVASNSEAFF. The CDR3 DNA is TGTGCCAGCAGCCCGGTGGCCAGTAACTCTGAAGCTTTCTTT.

This clone was found a few times. The chain combines TRBV11-3 with TRBJ2-7, with D perhaps TRBD2 (5 bases). Germline V CDR1 and CDR2: SGHNT, YENEEA. V lost 3 bases, J lost 3 bases, and 9 bases lay in between. This CDR3 has 13 residues. The CDR3, as DNA: TGTGCCAGCAGCTTGATAGCGTTCTACGAGCAGTACTTC. Amino acids: CASSLIAFYEQYF. Variable domain in full (rest from reference TRBV11-3 and TRBJ2-7): EAGVVQSPRYKIIEKKQPVAFWCNPISGHNTLYWYLQNLGQGPELLIRYENEEAVDDSQLPKDRFSAERLKGVDSTLKIQPAELGDSAVYLCASSLIAFYEQYFGPGTRLTVT.

The V gene is TRBV5-1, the J gene TRBJ2-1, with 10 nucleotides matching TRBD2. Germline loops: CDR1 SGHRS, CDR2 YFSETQ. The CDR3 consists of 17 residues. The V and J ends lost 4 bases and 9 bases, in that order; junction bases with no gene match: 16. CDR3 protein: CASSRKGLAGELGEQFF. The CDR3 coding sequence is TGCGCCAGCAGCCGAAAGGGTCTAGCGGGAGAGTTAGGTGAGCAGTTCTTC.